The TCR beta chain under discussion was sequenced for a study of T cell responses to AZD1222 COVID-19 vaccine. For this clone: Antigen specificity is unknown.

General study results and limits: Among those given AZD1222, only six or seven were seropositive at baseline. Dominant CD4 TCR responses targeted spike regions 160-218 and 743-854. Unmutated variant regions are reportedly targeted by nearly half of spike-specific TCRs.

CDR1 is SGHRS, CDR2 YFSETQ, per germline. The CDR3 is made up of 16 amino acids. Trimming removed 4 bases from V and 4 bases from J; junction bases left unmatched: 11. Method: immunoSEQ multiplex PCR; TCRdb's copy keeps in-frame clones and lacks some. The table for this sample gives some 150,000 clones. What was sequenced was peripheral blood. The sequence was obtained from an adult in good health. The chain joins TRBV5-1 to TRBJ2-7, with 10 bases that match TRBD1. The CDR3 here is CASSTGVGTGDYEQYF. In nucleotides, the CDR3 is TGCGCCAGCAGCACGGGGGTCGGGACAGGGGATTACGAGCAGTACTTC. Supplemented by reference TRBV5-1 and TRBJ2-7, the full variable domain reads KAGVTQTPRYLIKTRGQQVTLSCSPISGHRSVSWYQQTPGQGLQFLFEYFSETQRNKGNFPGRFSGRQFSNSRSEMNVSTLELGDSALYLCASSTGVGTGDYEQYFGPGTRLTVT.